The next 8 T cell receptor beta chains were all read from a single sample in a study of T-cell reconstitution after alpha-beta-depleted transplantation in children (dated by TCRdb to the mid-2010s). This specimen's treatment or condition label, per the study, means: allogeneic hematopoietic cell transplantation with graft depleted of TCRalphabeta T cells and CD19 B cells. The library was produced with PCR. The sequencer was an Illumina HiSeq 2500. Molecular barcoding was employed in the preparation of TCR libraries, with unique molecular identifiers being used to normalize TCRbeta repertoire quantification. Starting from the raw public reads, TCRdb applied fastp trimming at Q25, assembled clones with MiXCR and retained in-frame beta chains. Entries are consolidated by CDR3 protein sequence, retaining the most common genes and DNA. The sample yields some 78,000 distinct CDR3 sequences; 11% to 15% were counted once. The biggest ten clones account for less than 35% of the sample.

This sample comprised PBMCs, mostly from graft donor cells, obtained 180 days after TCRalphabeta/CD19-depleted stem cell transplant. The receptors come from a male patient between 2 and 10 years old who had a stem cell transplant for acute lymphoblastic leukemia, so the T cells may come from the graft donor.

This clonotype has only a few counts. The chain employs TRBV29-1 and TRBJ2-3; 8 bases are a match to TRBD1. The CDR3 spans 13 residues. V shed 3 bases, J shed 1 base, and the junction held 0 bases outside the gene matches. Per germline, CDR1 SQVTM and CDR2 ANQGSEA. CDR3 in DNA: TGCAGCGTTGAGGGACAGGGCACAGATACGCAGTATTTT. Translated: CSVEGQGTDTQYF.

This clonotype was detected many times. The chain has TRBV7-2 and TRBJ2-7; D call uncertain. The CDR3 loop spans 14 amino acids. Trimming pared 0 bases from V and 2 bases from J, leaving 8 bases between. Looked up from germline, CDR1 is SGHTA and CDR2 is FQGNSA. CDR3 sequence: CASSLAGGAYEQYF. CDR3 DNA sequence: TGTGCCAGCAGCTTAGCAGGCGGAGCCTACGAGCAGTACTTC. Full variable domain (outside the CDR3, taken from reference TRBV7-2 and TRBJ2-7): GAGVSQSPSNKVTEKGKDVELRCDPISGHTALYWYRQSLGQGLEFLIYFQGNSAPDKSGLPSDRFSAERTGGSVSTLTIQRTQQEDSAVYLCASSLAGGAYEQYFGPGTRLTVT.

The chain recombines TRBV28 with TRBJ2-5; D may be TRBD2 (5 bases). CDR3 size: 10 residues. Per the germline V gene, CDR1 is MDHEN and CDR2 is SYDVKM. CDR3 residues: CGSGQETQYF. The CDR3 DNA is TGTGGTTCGGGGCAAGAGACCCAGTACTTC.

The chain couples TRBV5-8 to TRBJ2-5, with D perhaps assigned TRBD1 or TRBD2 (5 bases each). CDR1 is SGHTS and CDR2 is YDEGEE in the germline V gene. With 4 bases removed from V and 4 bases from J, the gap between germline ends came to 20 bases. The length of the CDR3 is 16 residues. CDR3 residues: CASSPGLGARGETQYF. DNA of the CDR3: TGTGCCAGCAGCCCGGGGCTCGGGGCGCGAGGAGAGACCCAGTACTTC.

This clonotype was recorded a few times. J is TRBJ2-7 and V is TRBV6-6, with D unresolved. Trimming stripped 2 bases from V and 0 bases from J, with 5 bases between. The germline CDR1 and CDR2 sequences are MNHNY and SVGAGI (reference sequence). CDR3 length: 13 residues. CDR3 nucleotide sequence: TGTGCCAGCAGTTACGCCCACTCCTACGAGCAGTACTTC. Protein product: CASSYAHSYEQYF.

This clonotype was observed a handful of times. The CDR3 nucleotides read TGCAGTGCTAGAGTCGTCCCGGATACGCAGTATTTT. It is translated as CSARVVPDTQYF. V gene TRBV20-1 combines with J gene TRBJ2-3, with D unresolved. Germline CDR1 reads DFQATT; CDR2 reads SNEGSKA (reference sequence). The CDR3 covers 12 residues. V was cut by 1 base and J by 6 bases, with 8 bases left in between.

This clonotype was detected many times. V is TRBV7-6 and J is TRBJ1-5; 8 bases are shared with TRBD1. This CDR3 has 15 amino acids. Unmatched junction bases numbered 9, after V lost 5 bases and J lost 6 bases. CDR1 is SGHVS, CDR2 FNYEAQ, per germline. This CDR3 reads CASSPQGAGGQPQHF. In DNA, the CDR3 is TGTGCCAGCAGCCCCCAGGGGGCGGGGGGTCAGCCCCAGCATTTT. Looking up the rest from reference TRBV7-6 and TRBJ1-5 gives the full variable domain: GAGVSQSPRYKVTKRGQDVALRCDPISGHVSLYWYRQALGQGPEFLTYFNYEAQQDKSGLPNDRFSAERPEGSISTLTIQRTEQRDSAMYRCASSPQGAGGQPQHFGDGTRLSIL.

This clonotype was observed at least ten times. The genes are TRBV7-2 and TRBJ2-3; D call uncertain. The V end lost 1 base, the J end lost 2 bases, and 7 bases lay between the germline ends. The CDR3 consists of 14 residues. Germline CDR1 SGHTA, CDR2 FQGNSA. CDR3 loop: CASSLVPYTDTQYF. As DNA, the CDR3 is TGTGCCAGCAGCTTAGTACCCTACACAGATACGCAGTATTTT.